The 30 T cell receptor beta chains reported below all come from one sample, sequenced in a study of blood T cell repertoires in COVID-19 (dated by TCRdb to 2018 to 2021). The library was made by the immunoSEQ multiplex PCR assay. TCRdb stores this immuneACCESS table with in-frame sequences only. Part of the clones is absent; in the studies checked, under half of the shortfall reflects unresolved V genes, and no reason is known for the rest. Recorded for this sample are about 200,000 clones; about 85% of them occurred a single time. The ten largest clones take up around 4.9% of the sample. Sequencing was carried out using peripheral blood. Receptor source: a woman of 80 years or more with acute or convalescent COVID-19.

Worth noting for this clone: In the same sample, other DNA sequences code for this CDR3. V and J are TRBV5-1 and TRBJ1-1; TRBD1 matches 8 bases. V shed 2 bases and J 1 base; nucleotides not matched to a gene: 1. From germline, CDR1 is SGHRS and CDR2 YFSETQ. The CDR3 is made up of 14 amino acids. The CDR3 DNA is TGCGCCAGCAGCTTACAGGGGGGGAACACTGAAGCTTTCTTT. Its translation is CASSLQGGNTEAFF.

The rearrangement links TRBV30 to TRBJ2-7; D perhaps matches TRBD1 (6 bases). There are 13 residues in the CDR3. Trimming took 1 base from V and 2 from J, leaving 9 bases between them. In germline, CDR1 is GTSNPN, CDR2 SVGIG (reference sequence). This chain's CDR3 is CAWSGDNTYEQYF. Here the CDR3 DNA reads TGTGCCTGGAGTGGGGACAATACCTACGAGCAGTACTTC.

The chain carries TRBV30 and TRBJ1-2, with D possibly being TRBD1 (6 bases). This CDR3 is built from 14 residues. V shed 2 bases and J shed 1 base, with 11 bases lying between them. CDR1 is GTSNPN and CDR2 is SVGIG in the germline V gene (reference sequence). The chain's CDR3 is CAWSRDRLNYGYTF. In DNA form, the CDR3 reads TGTGCCTGGAGTCGTGACAGGCTTAACTATGGCTACACCTTC.

The chain combines TRBV6-2 or TRBV6-3 with TRBJ1-6, with D perhaps TRBD1 (5 bases). CDR3 length: 16 amino acids. Germline CDR1 reads MNHEY; CDR2 reads SVGEGT. Trimming removed 3 bases from V and 10 bases from J, with 19 bases in between. CDR3 sequence (DNA): TGTGCCAGCAGTTATCCGCGGGGCCAACGGAGCTCACCCCTCCACTTT. Translating it yields CASSYPRGQRSSPLHF.

The chain recombines TRBV6-2 or TRBV6-3 with TRBJ2-2; 7 bases are shared with TRBD2. Germline V gene data show CDR1 as MNHEY and CDR2 as SVGEGT. Losses at the gene ends were 4 bases for V and 1 base for J; bases not matched to a gene: 6. The CDR3 runs 16 residues. CDR3 bases: TGTGCCAGCAGTTTCCCAGCGGGAAAGAACACCGGGGAGCTGTTTTTT. It codes for CASSFPAGKNTGELFF.

The chain combines TRBV18 with TRBJ2-4; TRBD2 agrees at 8 bases. CDR1 is KGHSH, CDR2 LQKENI, per germline. This CDR3 has 14 residues. V gave up 8 bases and J gave up 8 bases; unmatched junction bases: 11. The CDR3 DNA follows: TGTGCCAGCCCGGGAGGGGGGGATGTGGACATTCAGTACTTC. Amino acid sequence: CASPGGGDVDIQYF. Looking up the rest from reference TRBV18 and TRBJ2-4 gives the full variable domain: NAGVMQNPRHLVRRRGQEARLRCSPMKGHSHVYWYRQLPEEGLKFMVYLQKENIIDESGMPKERFSAEFPKEGPSILRIQQVVRGDSAAYFCASPGGGDVDIQYFGAGTRLSVL.

The CDR3 loop is CASSYPQGPTDTQYF. For the CDR3, the DNA is TGTGCCAGCAGTTACCCCCAGGGCCCCACAGATACGCAGTATTTT. V gene TRBV6-6 combines with J gene TRBJ2-3; possibly TRBD1 for D (5 bases). Trimming cost V 2 bases and J 2 bases, with 11 bases left between them. The germline V gene encodes CDR1 MNHNY and CDR2 SVGAGI (reference sequence). This CDR3 contains 15 residues.

CDR3 sequence reads: CAWSAGTYYGYTF. The CDR3 bases are TGTGCCTGGAGCGCCGGGACTTATTATGGCTACACCTTC. The chain combines TRBV30 with TRBJ1-2, with D possibly matching TRBD1 (5 bases). CDR3 length equals 13 residues. Trimming left V 3 bases short and J 5 bases short, with 13 bases between. CDR1 GTSNPN and CDR2 SVGIG come from the germline V gene (reference sequence).

The table lists this clone with a count of one. The rearrangement joins TRBV27 to TRBJ1-2; 7 bases line up with TRBD1. This CDR3 has 16 residues. Germline CDR1 is MNHEY and CDR2 is SMNVEV (reference sequence). Unmatched junction bases numbered 14, after V lost 6 bases and J lost 4 bases. The DNA of the CDR3 is TGTGCCAGCAGCCCCACCACGGGACAGCCTCGCTATGGCTACACCTTC. Its protein is CASSPTTGQPRYGYTF.

The rearrangement joins TRBV5-1 to TRBJ1-4; D unclear. Germline CDR1 is SGHRS and CDR2 is YFSETQ. Trimming shortened V by 0 bases and J by 1 base, and 16 bases separated the two germline ends. This CDR3 has 18 residues. CDR3 sequence reads: CASSLGQARLVTNEKLFF. CDR3 nucleotides: TGCGCCAGCAGCTTGGGGCAGGCGCGATTGGTAACTAATGAAAAACTGTTTTTT.

The gene calls are TRBV27 and TRBJ2-1, with 9 bases fitting TRBD1. V shed 2 bases, J shed 8 bases, and the junction held 10 bases outside the gene matches. The CDR3 loop spans 16 amino acids. Germline-derived CDR1 and CDR2 are MNHEY and SMNVEV (reference sequence). CDR3: CASSLLSRDRAYEQFF. DNA for the CDR3: TGTGCCAGCAGTTTACTCAGCCGGGACAGGGCCTATGAGCAGTTCTTC.

A remark on this clone: This sample also contains other DNA sequences that code for the same CDR3. The chain is built from TRBV7-9 and TRBJ2-5; TRBD2 is a possible D gene (5 bases). The CDR3 is 14 residues long. The germline gives CDR1 SEHNR, CDR2 FQNEAQ (reference sequence). Trimming stripped 2 bases from V and 1 base from J, with 8 bases between. CDR3 in DNA: TGTGCCAGCAGCTTATCGCGGGCCCAAGAGACCCAGTACTTC. Translated: CASSLSRAQETQYF.

This rearrangement joins TRBV18 to TRBJ1-4; no firm D call. The V end was cut by 3 bases, the J end by 0 bases, with 8 bases between. Germline lookup yields CDR1 KGHSH and CDR2 LQKENI. The CDR3 spans 15 residues. The CDR3 spells CASSPERATNEKLFF. The CDR3 DNA reads TGTGCCAGCTCACCGGAGCGTGCAACTAATGAAAAACTGTTTTTT.

This clone was detected only once. This sequence joins TRBV25-1 and TRBJ2-6, with a weak D call TRBD2 (6 bases). This CDR3 has 16 residues. Germline CDR1 is MGHDK and CDR2 is SYGVNS. The germline V and J ends were trimmed by 1 base and 1 base, with 8 bases remaining between them. This CDR3 reads CASSESGGSGANVLTF. The DNA for the CDR3 is TGTGCCAGCAGTGAATCCGGGGGATCTGGGGCCAACGTCCTGACTTTC.

The rearrangement joins TRBV3-1 (or the pseudogene TRBV3-2) to TRBJ2-2; 8 nucleotides line up with TRBD2. The V gene's germline CDR1 is LGHDT and CDR2 YNNKEL (reference sequence). The CDR3 extends over 14 amino acids. Germline trimming cut 1 base from V and 6 bases from J; bases unmatched to any gene: 1. The CDR3 protein is CASSQAGGPGELFF. Here the CDR3 DNA reads TGTGCCAGCAGCCAAGCGGGAGGGCCCGGGGAGCTGTTTTTT.

The chain uses TRBV2 and TRBJ1-4; 8 bases agree with TRBD1. CDR1 and CDR2 (germline): SNHLY, FYNNEI. With V trimmed by 9 bases and J by 8 bases, 5 bases remained unmatched. CDR3 length equals 12 residues. CDR3 protein: CARQDRDEKLFF. DNA of the CDR3: TGTGCCAGGCAGGACAGGGACGAAAAACTGTTTTTT.

This chain's CDR3 is CASSPSFPGGGTDTQYF. Here the CDR3 DNA reads TGTGCCAGCAGTCCCTCCTTTCCTGGCGGCGGCACAGATACGCAGTATTTT. The gene calls are TRBV28 and TRBJ2-3; no definite D call. The ends were cut back, 5 bases at V and 1 base at J, with 19 bases in the middle. CDR3 length: 17 residues. Germline loops: CDR1 MDHEN, CDR2 SYDVKM.

This sequence joins TRBV14 and TRBJ1-1; 8 bases are a match to TRBD1. Trimming removed 1 base from V and 4 bases from J; junction bases left unmatched: 2. CDR1 and CDR2 (germline): SGHDN, FVKESK. The CDR3 has 14 residues. The CDR3 reads CASSQGQGFTEAFF. The CDR3 DNA is TGTGCCAGCAGCCAAGGACAGGGGTTCACTGAAGCTTTCTTT.

The chain joins TRBV27 to TRBJ2-1; 10 bases align to TRBD2. Trimming at V came to 2 bases and at J to 4 bases, leaving 2 bases not matched to a gene. Germline CDR1 and CDR2: MNHEY and SMNVEV (reference sequence). CDR3 length: 15 residues. CDR3 region: CASSLHSGRYNEQFF. The CDR3 nucleotides are TGTGCCAGCAGTTTACATAGCGGGAGGTACAATGAGCAGTTCTTC.

The chain recombines TRBV27 with TRBJ1-1, with D maybe TRBD1 (6 bases). Germline values: CDR1 MNHEY, CDR2 SMNVEV (reference sequence). V lost 5 bases and J 4 bases, leaving 17 bases between the germline ends. The CDR3 extends over 15 amino acids. DNA of the CDR3: TGTGCCAGCAGTCCCCAGGGGTTTCTAAGCACTGAAGCTTTCTTT. This sequence encodes CASSPQGFLSTEAFF.

A few counts support this clone. The CDR3 DNA sequence: TGTGCCAGCAGCTTAATGGCAGGACAGAACTCTGGAAACACCATATATTTT. It specifies CASSLMAGQNSGNTIYF. The rearrangement joins TRBV7-6 to TRBJ1-3, with a tentative D call TRBD1 (6 bases). Germline V gene sequence: CDR1 SGHVS, CDR2 FNYEAQ. The CDR3 spans 17 residues. Trimming pared 2 bases from V and 0 bases from J, leaving 14 bases between.

The rearrangement uses TRBV11-3 and TRBJ2-5, with 10 bases lining up with TRBD1. V was pared by 6 bases and J by 2 bases, with 6 bases of the junction left unmatched. This CDR3 is built from 15 residues. Germline CDR1 SGHNT, CDR2 YENEEA. CDR3 sequence (DNA): TGTGCCAGCAGTCTAATGGGACAGGGGCAAGAGACCCAGTACTTC. Its translation is CASSLMGQGQETQYF. Based on the CDR3 plus reference TRBV11-3 and TRBJ2-5, the full variable domain is EAGVVQSPRYKIIEKKQPVAFWCNPISGHNTLYWYLQNLGQGPELLIRYENEEAVDDSQLPKDRFSAERLKGVDSTLKIQPAELGDSAVYLCASSLMGQGQETQYFGPGTRLLVL.

V usage is TRBV6-2 or TRBV6-3 and J usage is TRBJ2-1; TRBD2 aligns across 12 bases. The CDR3 length is 16 residues. The trim removed 5 bases at V and 12 bases at J, leaving 14 bases unmatched. Looked up from germline, CDR1 is MNHEY and CDR2 is SVGEGT. The CDR3 is CASSRLAGEIGSRQFF. The CDR3 DNA follows: TGTGCCAGCAGTCGACTAGCGGGAGAGATTGGAAGTAGGCAGTTCTTC.

The CDR3: CASSPDGNSPLHF. For the CDR3, the DNA is TGTGCCAGCAGCCCAGACGGGAACTCACCCCTCCACTTT. The chain has TRBV27 and TRBJ1-6; D is uncertain. Germline V lookup: CDR1 MNHEY, CDR2 SMNVEV (reference sequence). The CDR3 totals 13 residues. V gave up 6 bases and J gave up 10 bases, with 13 bases separating them.

CDR3 amino acids: CASSLGRVGTNEKLFF. Here the CDR3 DNA reads TGTGCCAGCAGTTTAGGGAGGGTCGGGACTAATGAAAAACTGTTTTTT. The chain joins TRBV27 to TRBJ1-4, with D unresolved. CDR3 length: 16 amino acids. The V end was cut by 2 bases, the J end by 2 bases, with 12 bases between. Germline V gene lookup returns CDR1 MNHEY and CDR2 SMNVEV (reference sequence).

V usage is TRBV5-1 and J usage is TRBJ2-7, with 10 positions matching TRBD2. CDR1 is SGHRS, CDR2 YFSETQ, per germline. V was clipped by 0 bases and J by 7 bases; unmatched bases: 13. The CDR3 is made up of 17 amino acids. The CDR3 nucleotides are TGCGCCAGCAGCTTGGCCCTAGCGGGAGTGGGTGGAGATGAGCAGTACTTC. Its protein is CASSLALAGVGGDEQYF.

The chain recombines TRBV23-1 with TRBJ2-3, with 9 bases identical to TRBD1. TRBV23-1 is treated as an ORF (open reading frame) with a function not yet certain. The V and J ends lost 6 bases and 2 bases, in that order; junction bases with no gene match: 3. The CDR3 runs 14 residues. The CDR3 coding sequence is TGCGCCAGCAGGAGGGACAGGGACACAGATACGCAGTATTTT. Amino acids: CASRRDRDTDTQYF.

The chain is built from TRBV28 and TRBJ1-4, with 7 bases identical to TRBD1. Per germline, CDR1 MDHEN and CDR2 SYDVKM. The CDR3 extends over 16 amino acids. The J segment lost 8 bases and the V segment lost 5 bases, leaving 14 bases of the junction unmatched. The CDR3 DNA reads as TGTGCCAGCAGTCCCCCAACAGGGGATAAGGGGGAAAAACTGTTTTTT. Residues: CASSPPTGDKGEKLFF.

The chain recombines TRBV9 with TRBJ2-3, with a weak D call TRBD2 (6 bases). Trimming took 0 bases from V and 10 from J, leaving 18 bases between them. CDR3 length equals 15 residues. Germline-derived CDR1 and CDR2 are SGDLS and YYNGEE. This chain's CDR3 is CASSVVAASLWAQYF. The CDR3 DNA reads TGTGCCAGCAGCGTAGTAGCGGCTTCACTTTGGGCGCAGTATTTT.

V usage is TRBV9 and J usage is TRBJ2-3; D perhaps matches TRBD1 (5 bases). V was trimmed by 3 bases and J by 3 bases, leaving 17 bases between them. The CDR3 has 16 residues. Germline CDR1 is SGDLS and CDR2 is YYNGEE. The CDR3 region is CASSAPRGGATDTQYF. CDR3 bases: TGTGCCAGCAGCGCTCCTAGAGGTGGGGCAACAGATACGCAGTATTTT.